These 19 T cell receptor beta chains were sequenced from one sample in a study of T cell repertoires in cytomegalovirus infection. One entry per CDR3 protein results from TCRdb running MiXCR on the reads. The sample contains hundreds of thousands of distinct CDR3 sequences, about 44% of which appear only once. For these TCRs, the target antigens are not known. Specimen: cultured PBMCs, collected from culture after CMV antigen stimulation. These receptors all stem from a human donor in good health (CMV status not recorded). Some clones in this sample may be carry-over from other donors' samples.

The chain recombines TRBV7-2 with TRBJ2-1; D uncertain. Between the trimmed V and J ends, which lost 5 bases and 7 bases, there was a span of 12 bases. This CDR3 has 13 residues. The germline CDR1 and CDR2 sequences are SGHTA and FQGNSA. The CDR3 sequence: CASSPMDLNEQFF. The DNA for the CDR3 is TGTGCCAGCAGCCCTATGGACCTTAATGAGCAGTTCTTC.

The chain carries TRBV20-1 and TRBJ2-7, with 8 bases aligning to TRBD2. In germline, CDR1 is DFQATT, CDR2 SNEGSKA (reference sequence). The CDR3 extends over 14 amino acids. J was trimmed by 4 bases and V by 6 bases; bases with no gene match: 11. This chain's CDR3 is CSARQGAGEYEQYF. The CDR3 nucleotides are TGCAGTGCCCGCCAGGGAGCGGGAGAGTACGAGCAGTACTTC.

This chain connects TRBV19 to TRBJ1-1, with 9 bases aligning to TRBD1. V lost 2 bases, J lost 1 base, and 14 bases stayed unmatched. Germline V lookup: CDR1 LNHDA, CDR2 SQIVND (reference sequence). The CDR3 is 19 residues long. CDR3 DNA sequence: TGTGCCAGTAGTATATTTGGCTGGGGACAGGGCCTTCGGAACACTGAAGCTTTCTTT. Its protein product is CASSIFGWGQGLRNTEAFF.

The chain is built from TRBV12-3 or TRBV12-4 and TRBJ2-7; D remains ambiguous. Trimming stripped 3 bases from V and 3 bases from J, with 6 bases between. There are 12 residues in the CDR3. The CDR3, as DNA: TGTGCCAGCAGTTTGGAGCTCTACGAGCAGTACTTC. Protein product: CASSLELYEQYF.

The J gene is TRBJ2-7, the V gene TRBV12-3 or TRBV12-4; D tentatively reads TRBD1 or TRBD2 (5 bases each). The CDR3 totals 13 residues. The germline V and J ends were trimmed by 6 bases and 0 bases, with 9 bases remaining between them. The CDR3 is CASSWGNSYEQYF. CDR3 bases: TGTGCCAGCAGCTGGGGGAACTCCTACGAGCAGTACTTC.

The sample holds a few counts of this clonotype. This rearrangement joins TRBV7-2 to TRBJ1-2; a weak D match, TRBD1 (5 bases). The CDR3 spans 13 residues. Deletions cut 1 base from V and 4 bases from J, with 7 bases between. CDR1 and CDR2 from the germline V gene are SGHTA and FQGNSA. CDR3 region: CASSLDGGYGYTF. CDR3 nucleotides: TGTGCCAGCAGCTTAGATGGGGGCTATGGCTACACCTTC.

This clonotype has more than one count but fewer than ten. The junction and the germline gene differ at one end; a read error may be behind it. The rearrangement joins TRBV6-1 to TRBJ1-5, with 8 positions matching TRBD1. This CDR3 region has 17 residues. CDR1 is MNHNS and CDR2 is SASEGT in the germline V gene. The CDR3: CASSKAQGVNSNQPQHF. Here the CDR3 DNA reads TGTGCCAGCAGTAAAGCACAGGGGGTGAATAGCAATCAGCCCCAGCATTTT.

The chain links TRBV7-2 to TRBJ2-7, with TRBD1 matching 9 bases. Looked up from germline, CDR1 is SGHTA and CDR2 is FQGNSA. V trimming: 5 bases; J trimming: 2 bases; junction bases outside the gene matches: 7. This CDR3 is 15 amino acids long. CDR3 nucleotides: TGTGCCAGCAGCCGGACCGGGACAGGGACCTACGAGCAGTACTTC. Translated, it gives CASSRTGTGTYEQYF.

This clonotype was recorded a few times. The V call is TRBV12-3 or TRBV12-4, the J call TRBJ1-4; possibly TRBD1 for D (6 bases). The CDR3 spans 13 residues. With 6 bases removed from V and 4 bases from J, the gap between germline ends came to 9 bases. The CDR3 nucleotides read TGTGCCAGCAGGGACAGCTATAATGAAAAACTGTTTTTT. Translation gives CASRDSYNEKLFF.

The CDR3 loop is CASSQEGLAGAREKRNIQYF. The DNA of the CDR3 is TGTGCCAGCAGCCAAGAAGGGTTAGCGGGGGCTAGGGAGAAGCGAAACATTCAGTACTTC. The V and J genes are TRBV4-2 and TRBJ2-4; TRBD2 matches at 9 bases. CDR1 is LGHNA, CDR2 YNFKEQ, per germline. This CDR3 spans 20 amino acids. With V trimmed by 0 bases and J by 6 bases, 18 bases remained unmatched.

The CDR3 DNA reads TGTGCCAGCAGTGGGGGTTCTATCAACGAGCAGTACTTC. Its protein product is CASSGGSINEQYF. V gene TRBV12-3 or TRBV12-4 combines with J gene TRBJ2-7; D possibly uses TRBD1 or TRBD2 (5 bases each). V was cut by 5 bases and J by 5 bases, with 13 bases left in between. This CDR3 is built from 13 residues.

This clonotype was detected once. The CDR3 protein is CAISVVELGETQYF. The CDR3 coding sequence is TGTGCCATCAGTGTGGTGGAGCTGGGAGAGACCCAGTACTTC. The chain links TRBV10-3 to TRBJ2-5, with D hard to call. The germline gives CDR1 ENHRY, CDR2 SYGVKD. Deletions cut 4 bases from V and 4 bases from J, with 13 bases between. CDR3 length equals 14 residues.

This clonotype came up a few times. The chain uses TRBV20-1 and TRBJ2-1; D remains ambiguous. Germline assignment: CDR1 DFQATT and CDR2 SNEGSKA (reference sequence). The germline V and J ends were trimmed by 3 bases and 0 bases, with 9 bases remaining between them. The CDR3 is 14 amino acids. The CDR3 region is CSASFASSYNEQFF. The CDR3 nucleotides read TGCAGTGCTAGTTTCGCGAGCTCCTACAATGAGCAGTTCTTC.

This clonotype was counted ten times or more. The CDR3 loop reads CASSFLNSLGGILDTQYF. DNA of the CDR3: TGTGCCAGCAGCTTTCTGAACTCGTTGGGGGGGATTCTAGATACGCAGTATTTT. V gene TRBV7-2 combines with J gene TRBJ2-3, with 7 nucleotides matching TRBD2. Germline values: CDR1 SGHTA, CDR2 FQGNSA. The V segment lost 3 bases and the J segment 5 bases; nucleotides outside the gene matches: 17. This CDR3 contains 18 residues. Using reference TRBV7-2 and TRBJ2-3 for the parts outside the CDR3, the full variable domain is GAGVSQSPSNKVTEKGKDVELRCDPISGHTALYWYRQSLGQGLEFLIYFQGNSAPDKSGLPSDRFSAERTGGSVSTLTIQRTQQEDSAVYLCASSFLNSLGGILDTQYFGPGTRLTVL.

V gene TRBV7-2 combines with J gene TRBJ2-6, with TRBD2 as a possible D gene (7 bases). This CDR3 region has 18 residues. V was cut by 1 base and J by 8 bases, with 21 bases left in between. Germline lookup yields CDR1 SGHTA and CDR2 FQGNSA. CDR3 nucleotide sequence: TGTGCCAGCAGCTTAGGGGGGGGCCTAGCGGCCCTGACCAACGTCCTGACTTTC. It yields the protein CASSLGGGLAALTNVLTF.

This clonotype was seen a few times. The rearrangement joins TRBV5-6 to TRBJ1-1; possibly TRBD1 for D (6 bases). Germline V gene lookup returns CDR1 SGHDT and CDR2 YYEEEE. The CDR3 has 16 residues. V lost 4 bases to trimming and J lost 5 bases, with 21 bases between them. The CDR3 sequence is CASSLEGVSSRTEAFF. CDR3 nucleotides: TGTGCCAGCAGCCTCGAGGGGGTTTCAAGTAGGACTGAAGCTTTCTTT.

The chain combines TRBV7-8 with TRBJ1-1; possibly TRBD1 for D (5 bases). Germline CDR1 SGHVS, CDR2 FQNEAQ. The length of the CDR3 is 15 residues. V was cut by 5 bases and J by 1 base, with 14 bases left in between. The CDR3 here is CASSPRGARNTEAFF. The CDR3 DNA reads as TGTGCCAGCAGCCCCCGAGGGGCGAGGAACACTGAAGCTTTCTTT.

This chain's CDR3 is CATKDYFNTEAFF. In DNA form, the CDR3 reads TGTGCCACCAAGGACTACTTCAACACTGAAGCTTTCTTT. V gene TRBV6-2 or TRBV6-3 combines with J gene TRBJ1-1; no reliable D call. The ends were cut back, 10 bases at V and 2 bases at J, with 14 bases in the middle. CDR1 MNHEY and CDR2 SVGEGT come from the germline V gene. The CDR3 has 13 amino acids.

This clonotype was recorded at least ten times. This rearrangement joins TRBV28 to TRBJ2-7; 10 bases agree with TRBD2. This CDR3 is built from 15 residues. Germline-derived CDR1 and CDR2 are MDHEN and SYDVKM. The junction had 6 bases not matched to a gene; V was cut back by 3 bases and J by 4 bases. The CDR3 is CASSFTQRGGYEQYF. The CDR3 DNA reads TGTGCCAGCAGTTTCACCCAGCGGGGGGGATACGAGCAGTACTTC.